The 25 T cell receptor beta chains listed next were all sequenced from one sample in a study of blood T cells in healthy people across ages (dated by TCRdb to 2013 to 2016). Libraries were prepared through 5' RACE. This sample was sequenced with an Illumina HiSeq 2500. A second PCR of roughly 6 to 11 cycles was run with a J-beta primer mix and a sample-barcoded 5' primer. Using fastp at Q25 and MiXCR, TCRdb reprocessed the public reads and kept productive beta chains. Rows are unified per CDR3 protein, each entry keeping the most common DNA and genes. The sample data list around 1,500,000 distinct CDR3 sequences, and 28% of these were observed just once. Less than 9.5% of the sample rests with the top ten. Sequencing input: blood. The receptors were gathered from a woman aged 25 to 39 in good health.

This clonotype appeared a few times. The chain combines TRBV5-1 with TRBJ1-1; D unresolved. V was trimmed by 4 bases and J by 13 bases, leaving 20 bases between them. CDR1 and CDR2 from the germline V gene are SGHRS and YFSETQ. This CDR3 is built from 13 residues. In nucleotides, the CDR3 is TGCGCCAGCAGCACGGACGGATCGACGAGCATTTTCTTT. It encodes CASSTDGSTSIFF. Variable domain in full (rest from reference TRBV5-1 and TRBJ1-1): KAGVTQTPRYLIKTRGQQVTLSCSPISGHRSVSWYQQTPGQGLQFLFEYFSETQRNKGNFPGRFSGRQFSNSRSEMNVSTLELGDSALYLCASSTDGSTSIFFGQGTRLTVV.

This clonotype was counted a few times. The V call is TRBV4-3, the J call TRBJ2-7, with D possibly TRBD1 on 6 matching bases. V lost 0 bases to trimming and J lost 6 bases, with 9 bases between them. Germline CDR1 and CDR2: LGHNA and YSLEER. The CDR3 contains 13 residues. The CDR3 DNA sequence: TGCGCCAGCAGCCAAGAACAGGGTGGCGAGCAGTACTTC. Its translation is CASSQEQGGEQYF.

This clonotype was detected many times. The genes are TRBV12-3 or TRBV12-4 and TRBJ2-7, with a possible D match to TRBD2 (6 bases). V was shortened by 8 bases and J by 6 bases, with 17 bases between the two germline ends. The CDR3 length is 13 residues. CDR3 nucleotide sequence: TGTGCCAGCGGTCTCTCTAGAGCGGGCGAGCAGTACTTC. It yields the protein CASGLSRAGEQYF.

This sequence joins TRBV5-1 and TRBJ1-1; D is unresolved. Germline V gives CDR1 SGHRS, CDR2 YFSETQ. V was trimmed by 0 bases and J by 8 bases, leaving 11 bases between them. The CDR3 covers 13 residues. Written as DNA, the CDR3 is TGCGCCAGCAGCTTGGGGAGCCTACAAGAAGCTTTCTTT. This sequence encodes CASSLGSLQEAFF.

The chain carries TRBV12-3 or TRBV12-4 and TRBJ1-4; 9 bases map to TRBD1. J was trimmed by 7 bases and V by 4 bases; bases with no gene match: 7. The CDR3 sequence is 15 residues long. This CDR3 reads CASSSPDRGSEKLFF. As DNA, the CDR3 is TGTGCCAGCAGTTCTCCGGACAGGGGAAGTGAAAAACTGTTTTTT.

J is TRBJ2-7 and V is TRBV6-5; D remains unclear. This CDR3 comprises 15 residues. The V gene lost 5 bases and the J gene lost 3 bases, with 17 bases spanning the gap. Germline V gives CDR1 MNHEY, CDR2 SVGAGI. CDR3 DNA: TGTGCCAGCAGTCCCCCAGGTGCCCTCGTCTACGAGCAGTACTTC. This codes for CASSPPGALVYEQYF.

This clonotype was detected only a few times. The chain joins TRBV5-1 to TRBJ2-5; no firm D call. Trimming removed 1 base at V and 3 bases at J, with 7 bases between. The CDR3 contains 13 residues. Germline CDR1 is SGHRS and CDR2 is YFSETQ. This chain's CDR3 is CASSLTEKETQYF. DNA of the CDR3: TGCGCCAGCAGCTTGACGGAGAAAGAGACCCAGTACTTC.

The CDR3 is CASSIMQQNYNQPQHF. CDR3 DNA: TGTGCCAGTAGTATCATGCAACAGAACTACAATCAGCCCCAGCATTTT. The chain uses TRBV19 and TRBJ1-5; no clear D. The CDR3 totals 16 residues. Germline loops: CDR1 LNHDA, CDR2 SQIVND (reference sequence). V was cut by 3 bases and J by 3 bases, with 15 bases left in between.

A remark on this clonotype: One base away lies a much larger clone, so this may be a sequencing read error. The chain links TRBV7-2 to TRBJ2-7; the D is unclear. Per germline, CDR1 SGHTA and CDR2 FQGNSA. The CDR3 consists of 13 residues. Trimming took off 0 bases at V and 4 bases at J, with 7 bases between the two ends. The CDR3 nucleotides are TGTACCAGCAGCTTAGCACTGTTATACGAGCAGTACTTC. This translates into CTSSLALLYEQYF.

The chain recombines TRBV15 with TRBJ1-1; tentative D call: TRBD1 (6 bases). Germline V gives CDR1 LNHNV, CDR2 YYDKDF (reference sequence). The CDR3 consists of 13 residues. V lost 5 bases and J 2 bases, leaving 9 bases between the germline ends. This CDR3 reads CATSARGNTEAFF. CDR3 coding DNA: TGTGCCACCAGCGCCAGGGGAAACACTGAAGCTTTCTTT.

This clonotype was seen a few times. The chain is built from TRBV24-1 and TRBJ1-1; the D gene is possibly TRBD1 (6 bases). V lost 5 bases, J lost 4 bases, and 10 bases lay in between. Germline-derived CDR1 and CDR2 are KGHDR and SFDVKD. The CDR3 spans 13 residues. The CDR3 spells CATSGIGGTEAFF. The CDR3 nucleotides are TGTGCCACCAGTGGTATAGGGGGCACTGAAGCTTTCTTT.

The chain has TRBV5-1 and TRBJ2-1, with D possibly TRBD1 on 5 matching bases. The J call is doubtful: the DNA matches TRBJ2-7 better. This CDR3 is built from 14 residues. Germline V CDR1 and CDR2: SGHRS, YFSETQ. CDR3 nucleotides: TGCGCCAGCAGCAGGGGCCTTACCTACAATGAGCAGTACTTC. Protein: CASSRGLTYNEQYF.

Remarks on this clonotype: No conserved phenylalanine or tryptophan ends this CDR3, so it is likely a read error. The DNA is left out, because the CDR3 cannot be placed on it with certainty; the CDR3 is given as TCRdb lists it. V usage is TRBV12-3 or TRBV12-4 and J usage is TRBJ2-1; the table names TRBD1, a call not compared with the DNA. The CDR3 is 15 amino acids in total, end residues counted. CDR3 sequence reads: CASSPGQPGGYTFGS.

This clonotype was observed many times. The chain couples TRBV9 to TRBJ2-6, with a possible D match to TRBD1 (5 bases). Per germline, CDR1 SGDLS and CDR2 YYNGEE. The CDR3 is 16 amino acids. V shed 3 bases and J shed 3 bases, with 13 bases lying between them. The CDR3 DNA sequence: TGTGCCAGCAGCGGCAGGGAAAGTGGTGGGGCCAACGTCCTGACTTTC. This codes for CASSGRESGGANVLTF.

This clonotype turned up a few times. The chain employs TRBV7-2 and TRBJ2-4; the D is unclear. The CDR3 is 12 amino acids. The germline V gene has CDR1 SGHTA and CDR2 FQGNSA. The germline V and J ends were trimmed by 2 bases and 13 bases, with 12 bases remaining between them. DNA for the CDR3: TGTGCCAGCAGCTTATTTATGGATGAGCAGTACTTC. This encodes CASSLFMDEQYF.

The chain couples TRBV5-1 to TRBJ2-7, with a weak D call TRBD2 (6 bases). Germline V gives CDR1 SGHRS, CDR2 YFSETQ. The CDR3 has 14 residues. Trimming left V 0 bases short and J 10 bases short, with 17 bases between. The CDR3 coding sequence is TGCGCCAGCAGCTTGGCGGGAGCCCAGGGAGCCCAGTACTTC. It specifies CASSLAGAQGAQYF.

This clonotype has at least ten counts. This chain uses TRBV5-5 with TRBJ2-4, with D possibly matching TRBD2 (5 bases). The germline gives CDR1 SGHKS, CDR2 YYEKEE (reference sequence). The V end lost 0 bases, the J end lost 0 bases, and 7 bases lay between the germline ends. CDR3 size: 15 residues. The CDR3 nucleotides read TGTGCCAGCAGCTTGGAGCGGCTAGCCAAAAACATTCAGTACTTC. It is translated as CASSLERLAKNIQYF.

This clonotype was seen a handful of times. The rearrangement links TRBV4-1 to TRBJ2-7; D may be TRBD1 (7 bases). CDR3 length: 15 residues. The V gene's germline CDR1 is MGHRA and CDR2 YSYEKL. V was clipped by 0 bases and J by 3 bases, with 12 bases between them. The CDR3 spells CASSQEDQGGYEQYF. As DNA, the CDR3 is TGCGCCAGCAGCCAAGAGGACCAGGGGGGCTACGAGCAGTACTTC.

There are a few counts of this clonotype. The rearrangement uses TRBV12-3 or TRBV12-4 and TRBJ2-4, with D possibly being TRBD1 or TRBD2 (5 bases each). Trimming cost V 6 bases and J 4 bases, with 19 bases left between them. This CDR3 is built from 16 residues. The CDR3 is CASSHSQGDRKNIQYF. The CDR3 coding sequence is TGTGCCAGCAGCCACTCCCAGGGAGATCGGAAAAACATTCAGTACTTC.

This clonotype was detected ten times or more. V and J are TRBV4-3 and TRBJ2-3; 8 nucleotides agree with TRBD2. Germline CDR1 LGHNA, CDR2 YSLEER. The CDR3 covers 16 residues. V lost 1 base and J lost 4; bases outside the gene matches: 7. The CDR3 spells CASSQGASGSPDTQYF. The CDR3 DNA reads as TGCGCCAGCAGCCAAGGGGCCAGCGGGAGCCCAGATACGCAGTATTTT.

The chain recombines TRBV13 with TRBJ2-3; the match to TRBD2 covers 11 bases. The CDR3 consists of 15 residues. J gave up 12 bases and V 4 bases, and 12 bases lay outside the gene matches. Germline values: CDR1 PRHDT, CDR2 FYEKMQ (reference sequence). The CDR3: CASSSSGTSGLPQYF. CDR3 nucleotide sequence: TGTGCCAGCAGCTCGTCCGGGACTAGCGGACTACCTCAGTATTTT.

This clonotype was recorded at least ten times. The chain carries TRBV6-6 and TRBJ2-1; 11 bases align to TRBD2. The V gene end was trimmed by 5 bases and the J gene end by 4 bases; junction bases not matched to a gene: 7. Germline V gene lookup returns CDR1 MNHNY and CDR2 SVGAGI (reference sequence). The CDR3 contains 16 residues. The CDR3 reads CASSAQTSGTYNEQFF. The CDR3 coding sequence is TGTGCCAGCAGTGCTCAGACTAGCGGGACTTACAATGAGCAGTTCTTC.

This clonotype was seen only a few times. This rearrangement joins TRBV5-1 to TRBJ2-6, with a weak D call TRBD1 (5 bases). Germline loops: CDR1 SGHRS, CDR2 YFSETQ. Trimming removed 0 bases at V and 4 bases at J, with 14 bases between. This CDR3 comprises 17 residues. This chain's CDR3 is CASSLELPGPGANVLTF. The CDR3 bases are TGCGCCAGCAGCTTGGAATTACCAGGGCCCGGGGCCAACGTCCTGACTTTC.

Comments on this clonotype: This may be a read error, as it is one base from a much larger clone. The chain uses TRBV2 and TRBJ2-4; D remains unclear. Gene TRBJ2-7 matches the end of the DNA better, so the J call may be wrong. The CDR3 loop spans 12 amino acids. Germline V gene data show CDR1 as SNHLY and CDR2 as FYNNEI. The CDR3 DNA reads as TGTACCAGCAGTGACGGAGCCTACGAGCAGTACTTC. Residues: CTSSDGAYEQYF.

The chain combines TRBV20-1 with TRBJ2-1; 8 nucleotides match TRBD1. V shed 6 bases, J shed 2 bases, and the junction held 9 bases outside the gene matches. Germline V gene data show CDR1 as DFQATT and CDR2 as SNEGSKA (reference sequence). This CDR3 has 15 residues. CDR3 in DNA: TGCAGTGCGGAGGGACAGGACCGTCCCTACAATGAGCAGTTCTTC. Translated, it gives CSAEGQDRPYNEQFF.